This section outlines one T cell receptor beta chain sequence together with its context. The sample comes from a study of blood T cell repertoires in COVID-19. Study details: In each case, the material was cDNA or gDNA derived from T cells, B-cell-depleted T cells, or PBMCs.

Germline V gene lookup returns CDR1 LNHNV and CDR2 YYDKDF (reference sequence). The V gene lost 0 bases and the J gene lost 5 bases, with 7 bases spanning the gap. The CDR3 covers 14 residues. This table comes from immunoSEQ multiplex PCR, and its TCRdb copy is limited to in-frame clones, with some not included. Seen here are 150,000 to 200,000 clones, just over 85% observed once, and the top ten hold roughly 7.8%. This receptor was taken from a man in his 60s with acute or convalescent COVID-19. The source material was peripheral blood. The rearrangement links TRBV15 to TRBJ2-2, with D possibly TRBD1 on 6 matching bases. CDR3 coding DNA: TGTGCCACCAGCAGAGATAGGGGGACCGGGGAGCTGTTTTTT. It is translated as CATSRDRGTGELFF.